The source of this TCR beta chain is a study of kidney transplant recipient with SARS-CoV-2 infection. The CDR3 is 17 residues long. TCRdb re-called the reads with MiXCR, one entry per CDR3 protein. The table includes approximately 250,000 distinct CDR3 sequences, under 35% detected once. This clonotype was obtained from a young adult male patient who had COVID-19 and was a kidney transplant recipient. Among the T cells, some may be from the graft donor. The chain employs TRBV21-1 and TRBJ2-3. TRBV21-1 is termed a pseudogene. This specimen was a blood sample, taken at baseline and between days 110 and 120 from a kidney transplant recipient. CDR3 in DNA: TGTGCCGGCAGCCTCCATATAGCTACAGTCATGCAAGATACGCAGTATTTT. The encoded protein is CAGSLHIATVMQDTQYF.